This TCR beta chain originates from a study of cytomegalovirus exposure and HLA in healthy donors. General study findings and limits: Within the data, a cluster of highly shared sequence variants was likely a sequencing artifact.

The PCR employed 60 Vbeta primers together with 13 Jbeta primers. Produced via immunoSEQ multiplex PCR; TCRdb's table is partial and in-frame only. The sample lists around 160,000 clones; approximately 77% were seen once. Each donor was nominally healthy when sampled (though unrecorded immune exposures were likely). The CDR3 length is 15 residues. V was clipped by 2 bases and J by 7 bases; unmatched bases: 6. The germline gives CDR1 SGDLS, CDR2 YYNGEE. With respect to this clone: Its antigen is as yet unknown.

The sample was PBMCs. This chain connects TRBV9 to TRBJ2-4; 10 nucleotides align to TRBD2. The TCR originated in a male donor in good health and CMV-seropositive. The DNA for the CDR3 is TGTGCCAGCAGCGTCTCCGGGACTAGCGCCAACATTCAGTACTTC. Translated: CASSVSGTSANIQYF. Supplemented by reference TRBV9 and TRBJ2-4, the full variable domain reads DSGVTQTPKHLITATGQRVTLRCSPRSGDLSVYWYQQSLDQGLQFLIQYYNGEERAKGNILERFSAQQFPDLHSELNLSSLELGDSALYFCASSVSGTSANIQYFGAGTRLSVL.